The present T cell receptor (beta chain) was sequenced within a study of graft-versus-host responses after intestinal transplantation. Study findings and constraints: Circulating GvH clone levels at their peak were associated with HvG declines (early post-transplant).

About this clone: Its matching antigen is unknown.

The repertoire was sequenced with immunoSEQ multiplex PCR; TCRdb's copy has only in-frame clones and lacks some. This sample has under 30,000 clones, with over 85% found just once. This CDR3 is built from 14 residues. CDR1 and CDR2 from the germline V gene are MNHEY and SVGAGI. The germline V and J ends were trimmed by 5 bases and 2 bases, with 12 bases remaining between them. The sample was PBMCs, taken just over 29 days after intestinal transplant. The genes are TRBV6-5 and TRBJ2-5; possible D gene TRBD2, 5 bases. This TCR was recovered from a human patient who received an intestinal transplant, so some T cells may come from the graft donor. CDR3 coding DNA: TGTGCCAGCAGTCCCGGGGTGGGGCAAGAGACCCAGTACTTC. Protein: CASSPGVGQETQYF.